Listed below are T cell receptor beta chains from one sample, sequenced in a study of cytomegalovirus exposure and HLA in healthy donors. Sequenced by immunoSEQ multiplex PCR; TCRdb stores in-frame clones only, minus some. Among about 200,000 clones, 70% to 85% were seen once, and the ten largest hold around 1.7%. Input material: PBMCs. These receptors all stem from a man between 50 and 59 years old in good health and CMV-seronegative. The CDR3 runs from the conserved cysteine through the conserved F or W. The order of the fields is V gene, D gene, clone size, J gene, CDR3 DNA, CDR3 protein. The D gene is left open where the match is weak. A clone size is listed for some rows: how often the clone was seen (once, few, many), or a class if it is expanded.

V: TRBV28
D: NA
size: NA
J: TRBJ2-2
DNA: TGTGCCAGCAGCGACAGGACGACGAACACCGGGGAGCTGTTTTTT
CDR3: CASSDRTTNTGELFF

V: TRBV2
D: NA
size: NA
J: TRBJ2-7
DNA: TGTGCCAGCGAAGCCAGGGAAAACGAGCAGTACTTC
CDR3: CASEARENEQYF

V: TRBV5-4
D: TRBD2
size: NA
J: TRBJ2-1
DNA: TGTGCCAGCAGCTTGCCAGCGGGAGGAGGGTATGAGCAGTTCTTC
CDR3: CASSLPAGGGYEQFF

V: TRBV19
D: TRBD1
size: few
J: TRBJ2-7
DNA: TGTGCCAGTAGTAAGGGCAGGGGGCCCTACGAGCAGTACTTC
CDR3: CASSKGRGPYEQYF

V: TRBV7-9
D: TRBD2
size: NA
J: TRBJ2-5
DNA: TGTGCCAGCAGCTTAGCGAGGGCTAGCGGGAGGCAGACCCAGTACTTC
CDR3: CASSLARASGRQTQYF

V: TRBV4-1
D: TRBD1
size: NA
J: TRBJ2-1
DNA: TGCGCCAGCAGCCAACCAGGGACAGGGGGATACAATGAGCAGTTCTTC
CDR3: CASSQPGTGGYNEQFF

V: TRBV9
D: NA
size: few
J: TRBJ2-5
DNA: TGTGCCAGCAGCGTAGGAGGTGGGTTAGAGACCCAGTACTTC
CDR3: CASSVGGGLETQYF

V: TRBV29-1
D: TRBD1
size: NA
J: TRBJ1-2
DNA: TGCAGCGCTCCGGGACAGGGAGAAAATGGCTACACCTTC
CDR3: CSAPGQGENGYTF

V: TRBV27
D: NA
size: NA
J: TRBJ2-3
DNA: TGTGCCAGCAGTCTCCGGTCTATTAGCACAGATACGCAGTATTTT
CDR3: CASSLRSISTDTQYF

V: TRBV7-9
D: TRBD1
size: NA
J: TRBJ2-7
DNA: TGTGCCAGCGGATCCTCATGGACAGGGCTCTACGAGCAGTACTTC
CDR3: CASGSSWTGLYEQYF

V: TRBV9
D: TRBD2
size: NA
J: TRBJ2-5
DNA: TGTGCCAGCAACATAGGGCACACTAGCGGGAGCGGGGAGACCCAGTACTTC
CDR3: CASNIGHTSGSGETQYF

V: TRBV9
D: TRBD2
size: NA
J: TRBJ2-7
DNA: TGTGCCAGCAGCGTAGGAGGTAGCGGGGCGTCCTACGAGCAGTACTTC
CDR3: CASSVGGSGASYEQYF

V: TRBV5-1
D: NA
size: NA
J: TRBJ2-3
DNA: TGCGCCAGCAGCAAAAGACAGACAGATACGCAGTATTTT
CDR3: CASSKRQTDTQYF

V: TRBV19
D: NA
size: NA
J: TRBJ1-4
DNA: TGTGCCAGTAGTGGGCAGCGGAAGGGAGAAAAACTGTTTTTT
CDR3: CASSGQRKGEKLFF

V: TRBV6-4
D: NA
size: many
J: TRBJ2-3
DNA: TGTGCCAGCAGTGACTCGCGTATCTCTAACGCAGATACGCAGTATTTT
CDR3: CASSDSRISNADTQYF